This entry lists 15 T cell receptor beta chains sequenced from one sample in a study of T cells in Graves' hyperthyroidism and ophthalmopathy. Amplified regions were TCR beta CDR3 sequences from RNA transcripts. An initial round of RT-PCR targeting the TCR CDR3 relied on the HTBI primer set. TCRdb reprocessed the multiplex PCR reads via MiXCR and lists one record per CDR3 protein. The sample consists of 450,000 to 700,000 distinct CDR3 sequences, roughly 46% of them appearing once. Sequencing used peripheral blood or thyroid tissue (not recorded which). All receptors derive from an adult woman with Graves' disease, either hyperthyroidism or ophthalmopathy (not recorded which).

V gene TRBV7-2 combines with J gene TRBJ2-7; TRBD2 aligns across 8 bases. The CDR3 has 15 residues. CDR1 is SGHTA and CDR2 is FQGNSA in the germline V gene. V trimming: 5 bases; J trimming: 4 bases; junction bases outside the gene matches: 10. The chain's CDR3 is CASSPGLREAYEQYF. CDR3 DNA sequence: TGTGCCAGCAGCCCCGGTCTGCGGGAGGCGTACGAGCAGTACTTC.

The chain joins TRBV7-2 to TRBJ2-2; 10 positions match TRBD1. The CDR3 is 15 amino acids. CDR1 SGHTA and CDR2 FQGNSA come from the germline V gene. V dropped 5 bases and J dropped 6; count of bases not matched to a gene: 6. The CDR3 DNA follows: TGTGCCAGCAGCACGGGACAGGGGTTTCCCGGGGAGCTGTTTTTT. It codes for CASSTGQGFPGELFF.

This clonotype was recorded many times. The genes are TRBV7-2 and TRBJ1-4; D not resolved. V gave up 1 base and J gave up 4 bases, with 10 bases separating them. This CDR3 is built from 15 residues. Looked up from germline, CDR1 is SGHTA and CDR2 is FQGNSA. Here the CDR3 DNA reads TGTGCCAGCAGCTTAGTACTTGCGGGTAATGAAAAACTGTTTTTT. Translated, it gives CASSLVLAGNEKLFF.

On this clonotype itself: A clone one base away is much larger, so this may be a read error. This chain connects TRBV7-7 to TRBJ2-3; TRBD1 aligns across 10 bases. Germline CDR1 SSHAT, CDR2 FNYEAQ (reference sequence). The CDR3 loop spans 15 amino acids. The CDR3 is CASSDRGHLTDTQYF. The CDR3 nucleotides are TGTGCTAGCAGCGACAGGGGGCATCTCACAGATACGCAGTATTTT.

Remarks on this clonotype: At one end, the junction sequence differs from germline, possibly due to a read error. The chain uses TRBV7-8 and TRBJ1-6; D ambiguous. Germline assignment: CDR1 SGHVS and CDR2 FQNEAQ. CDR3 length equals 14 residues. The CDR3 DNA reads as TGCGCCAGCAGCCAAGATCTGAAAAATTCACCCCTCCACTTT. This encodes CASSQDLKNSPLHF.

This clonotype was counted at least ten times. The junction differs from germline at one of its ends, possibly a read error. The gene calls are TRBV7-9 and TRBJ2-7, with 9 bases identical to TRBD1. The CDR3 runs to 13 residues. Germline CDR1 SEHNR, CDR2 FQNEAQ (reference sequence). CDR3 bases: TGCGCCAGCAGCCCGGACAGGGGCGGCGAGCAGTACTTC. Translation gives CASSPDRGGEQYF.

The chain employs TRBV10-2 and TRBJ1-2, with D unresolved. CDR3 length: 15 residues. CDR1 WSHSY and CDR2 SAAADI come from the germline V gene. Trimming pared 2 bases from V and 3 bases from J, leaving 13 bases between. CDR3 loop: CASSEAPEWDYGYTF. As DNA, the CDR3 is TGCGCCAGCAGTGAGGCCCCCGAGTGGGACTATGGCTACACCTTC.

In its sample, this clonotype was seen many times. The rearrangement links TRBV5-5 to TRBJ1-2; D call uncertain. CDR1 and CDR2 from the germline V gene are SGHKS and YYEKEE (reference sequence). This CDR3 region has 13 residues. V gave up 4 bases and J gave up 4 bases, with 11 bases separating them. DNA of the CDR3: TGTGCCAGCAGCCCCCGATTTTTCTATGGCTACACCTTC. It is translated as CASSPRFFYGYTF.

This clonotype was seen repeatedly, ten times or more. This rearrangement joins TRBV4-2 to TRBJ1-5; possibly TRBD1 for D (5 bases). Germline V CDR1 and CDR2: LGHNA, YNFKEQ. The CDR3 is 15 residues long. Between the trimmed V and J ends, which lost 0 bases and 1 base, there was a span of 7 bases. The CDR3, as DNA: TGTGCCAGCAGCCAAGACAGGGCGAGCAATCAGCCCCAGCATTTT. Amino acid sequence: CASSQDRASNQPQHF.

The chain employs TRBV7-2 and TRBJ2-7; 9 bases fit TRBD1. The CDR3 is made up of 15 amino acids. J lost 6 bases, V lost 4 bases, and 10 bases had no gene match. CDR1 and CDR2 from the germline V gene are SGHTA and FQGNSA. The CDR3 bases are TGTGCCAGCAGCTCGGCGGGACAGGGTTCAACCGAGCAGTACTTC. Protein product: CASSSAGQGSTEQYF.

This CDR3 reads CAANRGVGTEAFF. DNA for the CDR3: TGTGCCGCCAACAGGGGGGTGGGCACCGAAGCTTTCTTT. The chain combines TRBV10-3 with TRBJ1-1, with 8 bases identical to TRBD1. The V gene end was trimmed by 11 bases and the J gene end by 8 bases; junction bases not matched to a gene: 13. This CDR3 spans 13 amino acids. The V gene's germline CDR1 is ENHRY and CDR2 SYGVKD.

The CDR3 here is CATSSGTGISYEQYF. The CDR3 DNA is TGTGCCACGAGTTCCGGGACAGGGATCTCCTACGAGCAGTACTTC. The rearrangement uses TRBV10-3 and TRBJ2-7, with 9 positions matching TRBD1. Germline lookup yields CDR1 ENHRY and CDR2 SYGVKD. V shed 10 bases and J 0 bases; nucleotides not matched to a gene: 10. CDR3 length: 15 residues.

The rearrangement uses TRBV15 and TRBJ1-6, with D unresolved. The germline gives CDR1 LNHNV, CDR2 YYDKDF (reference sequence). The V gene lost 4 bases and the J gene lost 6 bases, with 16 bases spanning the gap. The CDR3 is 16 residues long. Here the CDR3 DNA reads TGTGCCACCAGCACAACTCGGTCCTCGGGTAATTCACCCCTCCACTTT. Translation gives CATSTTRSSGNSPLHF. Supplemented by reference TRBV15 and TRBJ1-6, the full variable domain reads DAMVIQNPRYQVTQFGKPVTLSCSQTLNHNVMYWYQQKSSQAPKLLFHYYDKDFNNEADTPDNFQSRRPNTSFCFLDIRSPGLGDTAMYLCATSTTRSSGNSPLHFGNGTRLTVT.

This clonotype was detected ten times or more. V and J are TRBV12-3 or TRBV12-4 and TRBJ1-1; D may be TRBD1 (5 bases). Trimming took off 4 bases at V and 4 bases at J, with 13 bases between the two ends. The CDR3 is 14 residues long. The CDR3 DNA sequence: TGTGCCAGCAGTTGGGGGACCCGGGGCACTGAAGCTTTCTTT. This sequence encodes CASSWGTRGTEAFF.

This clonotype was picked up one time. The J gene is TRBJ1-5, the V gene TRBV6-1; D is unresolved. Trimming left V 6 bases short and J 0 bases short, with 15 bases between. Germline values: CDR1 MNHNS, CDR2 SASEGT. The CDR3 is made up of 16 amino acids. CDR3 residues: CASSELEGYSNQPQHF. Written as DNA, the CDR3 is TGTGCCAGCAGCGAACTCGAGGGATATAGCAATCAGCCCCAGCATTTT.